The T cell receptor (beta chain) described here comes from a study of shared clonotypes between healthy human individuals. As for the study in general: Used for every donor were three CD4 naive, three CD4 memory, two CD8 naive and one CD8 memory plate.

Here immunoSEQ multiplex PCR was the method, and the copy in TCRdb shows in-frame clones only, minus some. This sample has more than 550,000 clones; 90% occur once, and the top ten carry about a third. CDR1 is LGHNA and CDR2 is YNFKEQ in the germline V gene. The V segment lost 0 bases and the J segment 2 bases; nucleotides outside the gene matches: 7. CDR3 size: 16 residues. The source of this sequence is a man aged 18 to 35 in good health. Some clones in this sample may be carry-over from other donors' samples. The rearrangement links TRBV4-2 to TRBJ2-7; 7 bases are shared with TRBD2. Sequenced: memory CD8+ T cells from PBMCs. The subset is: CD45RO+ cells pooled with CCR7-negative TemRA cells. CDR3 loop: CASSQEGGAGTYEQYF. CDR3 DNA: TGTGCCAGCAGCCAAGAGGGAGGGGCGGGGACCTACGAGCAGTACTTC.